These T cell receptor beta chains were read from a single sample in a study of chronic HIV infection and antiretroviral therapy. TCRdb re-called the 5' RACE reads through MiXCR, storing one row per CDR3 protein. The sample contains about 38,000 distinct CDR3 sequences, 7.5% to 9% of which appear only once. Sequences were obtained from peripheral blood. The receptors were gathered from an adult who had HIV and had not received antiretroviral therapy, or was an uninfected healthy control (not recorded which). CDR3s include the opening cysteine and the closing phenylalanine or tryptophan. A D gene is named only where the DNA matches it firmly. Some rows have no size entry. The others give once, few or many, or a class for an expanded clone.

D gene,V gene,J gene,clone size,CDR3 protein,CDR3 DNA
NA,TRBV18,TRBJ1-2,many,CASSPSGNYGYTF,TGTGCCAGCTCACCATCGGGGAACTATGGCTACACCTTC
NA,TRBV9,TRBJ1-1,NA,CASSAGGDRAFF,TGTGCCAGCAGCGCGGGAGGAGACAGAGCTTTCTTT
NA,TRBV20-1,TRBJ1-5,many,CSAALGTGQPQHF,TGCAGTGCCGCCCTGGGAACAGGGCAGCCCCAGCATTTT
TRBD2,TRBV12-3/TRBV12-4,TRBJ2-3,NA,CASNAGLAGVTASTDTQYF,TGTGCCAGCAATGCGGGACTAGCGGGAGTCACCGCTAGCACAGATACGCAGTATTTT
NA,TRBV29-1,TRBJ2-7,NA,CSVYRGPYEQYF,TGCAGCGTGTACCGGGGCCCCTACGAGCAGTACTTC
NA,TRBV20-1,TRBJ2-1,many,CSAVRGNEQFF,TGCAGTGCAGTCAGGGGTAATGAGCAGTTCTTC
NA,TRBV15,TRBJ1-6,many,CATSRDRGYLHF,TGTGCCACCAGCAGAGATCGGGGGTACCTCCACTTT
TRBD2,TRBV5-5,TRBJ2-2,few,CASSFWLAENTGELFF,TGTGCCAGCAGCTTTTGGCTAGCGGAGAACACCGGGGAGCTGTTTTTT
TRBD2,TRBV29-1,TRBJ2-3,few,CSVEASGSTDTQYF,TGCAGCGTTGAAGCTAGCGGGAGTACAGATACGCAGTATTTT
NA,TRBV27,TRBJ2-7,NA,CASSLSGRDTYEQYF,TGTGCCAGCAGTCTTAGCGGCAGGGATACCTACGAGCAGTACTTC
NA,TRBV29-1,TRBJ1-1,few,CSVDPGHSMNTEAFF,TGCAGCGTGGATCCGGGACACTCAATGAACACTGAAGCTTTCTTT